The TCR beta chain described here comes from a study of quantifying T cell responses using KT2 cells. Study-level information: Reverse transcription used primers in the TCR alpha and beta constant regions.

A single-stranded UMI oligo with SP2 sequence was ligated to cDNA 3' ends. First-round PCR used 3 to 4 cycles and beta primers RC1.1 and RC1.2 covering TRBC1 and TRBC2. TCRdb independently ran MiXCR on the UMI-ligation and nested PCR reads; one entry per CDR3 protein. This sample yields approximately 43,000 distinct CDR3 sequences, of which about a sixth are seen a single time; roughly two fifths belongs to the top ten. This clonotype was observed a few times. V shed 3 bases and J shed 3 bases, with 21 bases lying between them. CDR1 and CDR2 from the germline V gene are DFQATT and SNEGSKA (reference sequence). The CDR3 has 16 amino acids.

This clonotype was obtained from a human donor. The sample was PBMCs spiked with cells of the T cell clone KT2. This chain links TRBV20-1 with TRBJ2-7; weak D call: TRBD2 (5 bases). The CDR3 reads CSASTPLASTYYEQYF. CDR3 nucleotide sequence: TGCAGTGCTAGTACCCCTCTGGCTAGCACCTACTACGAGCAGTACTTC.